Following are 30 T cell receptor beta chains from one sample sequenced in a study of cytomegalovirus exposure and HLA in healthy donors. PCR employed 60 Vbeta and 13 Jbeta primers. Some clones are missing from TCRdb's copy, which holds only in-frame ones; the method was immunoSEQ multiplex PCR. The table includes 120,000 or so clones, 75% to 85% detected once. Sample: PBMCs. The receptors here all came from a man aged 18 to 30 in good health and CMV-seronegative.

The chain links TRBV29-1 to TRBJ2-7; TRBD2 matches at 10 bases. The CDR3 has 15 residues. Unmatched junction bases numbered 9, after V lost 3 bases and J lost 4 bases. Germline V gives CDR1 SQVTM, CDR2 ANQGSEA. CDR3 residues: CSVEEREGFPYEQYF. For the CDR3, the DNA is TGCAGCGTTGAGGAGCGGGAGGGCTTCCCTTACGAGCAGTACTTC.

In nucleotides, the CDR3 is TGTGCCAGCAGTCCCAGTGGCCCTTATGGCTACACCTTC. Translation gives CASSPSGPYGYTF. V usage is TRBV27 and J usage is TRBJ1-2; D is unresolved. Trimming removed 5 bases from V and 5 bases from J, with 12 bases in between. The length of the CDR3 is 13 residues. Looked up from germline, CDR1 is MNHEY and CDR2 is SMNVEV (reference sequence).

The chain couples TRBV18 to TRBJ2-7, with TRBD1 matching over 9 bases. CDR1 KGHSH and CDR2 LQKENI come from the germline V gene. This CDR3 is built from 15 residues. V dropped 2 bases and J dropped 0; count of bases not matched to a gene: 2. CDR3 nucleotides: TGTGCCAGCTCACCAGGGACAGGGAGCTCCTACGAGCAGTACTTC. It encodes CASSPGTGSSYEQYF.

The V gene is TRBV27, the J gene TRBJ1-2; D not resolved. Trimming cost V 5 bases and J 0 bases, with 10 bases left between them. Looked up from germline, CDR1 is MNHEY and CDR2 is SMNVEV (reference sequence). The CDR3 consists of 14 residues. CDR3 residues: CASSPTAANYGYTF. CDR3 nucleotide sequence: TGTGCCAGCAGTCCCACAGCTGCTAACTATGGCTACACCTTC.

The gene calls are TRBV7-2 and TRBJ2-7, with 7 bases lining up with TRBD1. CDR1 is SGHTA and CDR2 is FQGNSA in the germline V gene. CDR3 size: 15 residues. V shed 0 bases, J shed 2 bases, and the junction held 4 bases outside the gene matches. The CDR3 nucleotides are TGTGCCAGCAGCTTAGCTGAAGGGACAGCCTACGAGCAGTACGTC. Translation: CASSLAEGTAYEQYV.

V is TRBV30 and J is TRBJ2-5; TRBD2 aligns across 8 bases. The junction had 5 bases not matched to a gene; V was cut back by 1 base and J by 1 base. CDR1 and CDR2 from the germline V gene are GTSNPN and SVGIG (reference sequence). CDR3 length equals 15 residues. The CDR3 loop is CAWSDTGGPQETQYF. CDR3 sequence (DNA): TGTGCCTGGAGTGATACGGGAGGGCCCCAAGAGACCCAGTACTTC.

This clone was recorded only once. The gene calls are TRBV7-9 and TRBJ1-2; 7 nucleotides agree with TRBD1. Germline values: CDR1 SEHNR, CDR2 FQNEAQ (reference sequence). Losses at the gene ends were 7 bases for V and 7 bases for J; bases not matched to a gene: 9. The CDR3 is made up of 13 amino acids. This chain's CDR3 is CASTLTGVSGYTF. CDR3 sequence (DNA): TGTGCCAGCACCCTTACAGGGGTCTCTGGCTACACCTTC.

V and J are TRBV11-2 and TRBJ2-7, with 11 nucleotides matching TRBD1. V dropped 5 bases and J dropped 4; count of bases not matched to a gene: 4. Per the germline V gene, CDR1 is SGHAT and CDR2 is FQNNGV. This CDR3 contains 14 residues. CDR3 residues: CASSPGTGGYEQYV. For the CDR3, the DNA is TGTGCCAGCAGCCCTGGGACAGGGGGGTACGAGCAGTACGTC.

A single count supports this clone. DNA of the CDR3: TGTGCCAGCAGCGTCAGGGTTGGCACTGAAGCTTTCTTT. It codes for CASSVRVGTEAFF. This chain uses TRBV11-3 with TRBJ1-1; maybe TRBD1 (5 bases). Per germline, CDR1 SGHNT and CDR2 YENEEA. Trimming cost V 5 bases and J 4 bases, with 11 bases left between them. The CDR3 is 13 amino acids.

The rearrangement links TRBV18 to TRBJ1-3, with a possible D match to TRBD1 (6 bases). The V and J ends lost 5 bases and 4 bases respectively, with 21 bases between them. This CDR3 spans 17 amino acids. Germline V gene data show CDR1 as KGHSH and CDR2 as LQKENI. In nucleotides, the CDR3 is TGTGCCAGCTCAGACGCAGGGGCCTCAGTTTCGGGAAACACCATATATTTT. This codes for CASSDAGASVSGNTIYF. The full variable domain, in which reference TRBV18 and TRBJ1-3 provide the parts outside the CDR3, is NAGVMQNPRHLVRRRGQEARLRCSPMKGHSHVYWYRQLPEEGLKFMVYLQKENIIDESGMPKERFSAEFPKEGPSILRIQQVVRGDSAAYFCASSDAGASVSGNTIYFGEGSWLTVV.

This chain links TRBV28 with TRBJ1-6; TRBD1 agrees at 7 bases. This CDR3 has 14 amino acids. V shed 3 bases and J 4 bases; nucleotides not matched to a gene: 0. Germline assignment: CDR1 MDHEN and CDR2 SYDVKM. The CDR3 here is CASSLGQYNSPLHF. The CDR3 nucleotides are TGTGCCAGCAGTTTGGGACAGTATAATTCACCCCTCCACTTT.

The rearrangement joins TRBV5-1 to TRBJ2-1; D is unresolved. This CDR3 is built from 14 residues. CDR1 SGHRS and CDR2 YFSETQ come from the germline V gene. The ends were cut back, 3 bases at V and 3 bases at J, with 10 bases in the middle. The CDR3 DNA reads as TGCGCCAGCAGCTCCCCTAGGAACTACAATGAGCAGTTCTTC. Its translation: CASSSPRNYNEQFF.

This chain uses TRBV19 with TRBJ1-4; D may be TRBD1 (5 bases). The ends were cut back, 4 bases at V and 0 bases at J, with 18 bases in the middle. The germline gives CDR1 LNHDA, CDR2 SQIVND (reference sequence). CDR3 length equals 18 residues. CDR3 sequence reads: CASSSHRSGGATNEKLFF. CDR3 nucleotides: TGTGCCAGTAGTAGTCACAGGTCCGGTGGCGCAACTAATGAAAAACTGTTTTTT.

This clone showed up just a few times. This chain links TRBV6-6 with TRBJ2-7, with D tentatively TRBD1 (7 bases). V was clipped by 6 bases and J by 6 bases, with 24 bases between them. The CDR3 covers 16 residues. Germline V CDR1 and CDR2: MNHNY, SVGAGI (reference sequence). For the CDR3, the DNA is TGTGCCAGCAGGCCGCCGGGGTCCAGGGGGGTCAGCGAGCAGTACTTC. Encoded protein: CASRPPGSRGVSEQYF.

In nucleotides, the CDR3 is TGTGCCAGCAGTGCCACCTACGAGCAGTACTTC. Encoded protein: CASSATYEQYF. The rearrangement joins TRBV25-1 to TRBJ2-7; D unclear. V was trimmed by 4 bases and J by 2 bases, leaving 3 bases between them. CDR1 and CDR2 from the germline V gene are MGHDK and SYGVNS. CDR3 length: 11 residues.

The V gene is TRBV7-9, the J gene TRBJ2-1; 12 positions agree with TRBD2. V shed 4 bases and J 6 bases; nucleotides not matched to a gene: 13. The CDR3 sequence is 18 residues long. CDR1 is SEHNR, CDR2 FQNEAQ, per germline (reference sequence). CDR3 nucleotide sequence: TGTGCCAGCAGCTCGAAGCACAGACTAGCGGGAGAACGCAATGAGCAGTTCTTC. Translated: CASSSKHRLAGERNEQFF.

A word on this clone: Other DNA sequences of this sample code for an identical CDR3. The chain couples TRBV4-1 to TRBJ1-2; 11 bases are a match to TRBD1. Germline trimming cut 4 bases from V and 5 bases from J; bases unmatched to any gene: 6. The CDR3 is 15 amino acids. In germline, CDR1 is MGHRA, CDR2 YSYEKL. The CDR3 loop is CASSPGQGGTYGYTF. Here the CDR3 DNA reads TGCGCCAGCAGCCCGGGACAGGGGGGAACTTATGGCTACACCTTC.

The rearrangement joins TRBV11-1 to TRBJ2-1; 8 nucleotides agree with TRBD2. Trimming removed 3 bases from V and 4 bases from J; junction bases left unmatched: 5. The length of the CDR3 is 15 residues. Germline V CDR1 and CDR2: SGHAT, FQDESV (reference sequence). CDR3 residues: CASSFAGGSYNEQFF. The CDR3, as DNA: TGTGCCAGCAGCTTCGCGGGGGGATCGTACAATGAGCAGTTCTTC.

The chain joins TRBV2 to TRBJ1-1; no clear D. Per the germline V gene, CDR1 is SNHLY and CDR2 is FYNNEI. This CDR3 has 13 residues. V lost 5 bases and J lost 5, with 12 bases in between. In DNA, the CDR3 is TGTGCCAGCAGTATTCTACCGAGGACTGAAGCTTTCTTT. It is translated as CASSILPRTEAFF.

The chain couples TRBV30 to TRBJ2-5; D is unresolved. CDR1 and CDR2 from the germline V gene are GTSNPN and SVGIG (reference sequence). Trimming pared 0 bases from V and 5 bases from J, leaving 10 bases between. The CDR3 runs 13 residues. CDR3: CAWSVRSRETQYF. CDR3 bases: TGTGCCTGGAGTGTCCGGAGTCGGGAGACCCAGTACTTC.

The V gene is TRBV6-6, the J gene TRBJ1-2, with a weak D call TRBD1 (5 bases). The CDR3 is made up of 12 amino acids. Germline V gene data show CDR1 as MNHNY and CDR2 as SVGAGI (reference sequence). Trimming pared 6 bases from V and 2 bases from J, leaving 7 bases between. CDR3 protein: CASRRGNYGYTF. The CDR3 region has the DNA TGTGCCAGCAGGCGGGGGAACTATGGCTACACCTTC.

The gene calls are TRBV5-1 and TRBJ1-2; 9 bases line up with TRBD1. Germline V gene sequence: CDR1 SGHRS, CDR2 YFSETQ. This CDR3 region has 15 residues. Losses at the gene ends were 2 bases for V and 2 bases for J; bases not matched to a gene: 4. The CDR3 is CASSFAGQGNYGYTF. As DNA, the CDR3 is TGCGCCAGCAGCTTTGCCGGACAGGGGAACTATGGCTACACCTTC. The full variable domain, its missing parts supplied by reference TRBV5-1 and TRBJ1-2, is KAGVTQTPRYLIKTRGQQVTLSCSPISGHRSVSWYQQTPGQGLQFLFEYFSETQRNKGNFPGRFSGRQFSNSRSEMNVSTLELGDSALYLCASSFAGQGNYGYTFGSGTRLTVV.

This chain links TRBV18 with TRBJ2-6; TRBD1 matches 7 bases. The CDR3 runs to 17 residues. V gave up 2 bases and J gave up 2 bases; unmatched junction bases: 6. The germline V gene encodes CDR1 KGHSH and CDR2 LQKENI. The chain's CDR3 is CASSPRTGATGANVLTF. The CDR3 DNA reads as TGTGCCAGCTCACCAAGGACAGGCGCTACTGGGGCCAACGTCCTGACTTTC.

This clone was seen a handful of times. DNA for the CDR3: TGTGCCAGCAGACTAGCGGGAGAAGCCTACAATGAGCAGTTCTTC. Translating gives CASRLAGEAYNEQFF. This sequence joins TRBV6-5 and TRBJ2-1; 11 bases fit TRBD2. This CDR3 comprises 15 residues. The V gene's germline CDR1 is MNHEY and CDR2 SVGAGI. The V segment lost 6 bases and the J segment 2 bases; nucleotides outside the gene matches: 3.

CDR3 bases: TGTGCCAGCAGTTTAAGCAGGGGAAACACTGAAGCTTTCTTT. Translation gives CASSLSRGNTEAFF. This chain joins TRBV28 and TRBJ1-1; weak D call: TRBD1 (6 bases). Germline V gene lookup returns CDR1 MDHEN and CDR2 SYDVKM. This CDR3 has 14 residues. Trimming took off 2 bases at V and 2 bases at J, with 9 bases between the two ends.

This clone was counted only a few times. The V gene is TRBV5-6, the J gene TRBJ1-1; 8 positions match TRBD1. Germline CDR1 is SGHDT and CDR2 is YYEEEE. With 5 bases clipped from V and 3 bases from J, the junction kept 9 bases outside the gene matches. The CDR3 loop spans 15 amino acids. CDR3 loop: CASRNTGGTYTEAFF. The CDR3 DNA follows: TGTGCCAGCAGGAACACAGGGGGGACCTACACTGAAGCTTTCTTT.

Only a few counts were recorded for this clone. The genes are TRBV29-1 and TRBJ2-6; 9 bases fit TRBD1. Trimming took 7 bases from V and 0 from J; bases not matched to a gene: 4. The CDR3 length is 15 residues. Per germline, CDR1 SQVTM and CDR2 ANQGSEA. CDR3 region: CSAGTGNSGANVLTF. CDR3 sequence (DNA): TGCAGCGCGGGGACAGGGAACTCTGGGGCCAACGTCCTGACTTTC.

V is TRBV28 and J is TRBJ1-2; 8 positions match TRBD1. This CDR3 spans 14 amino acids. J was trimmed by 8 bases and V by 6 bases; bases with no gene match: 11. The germline V gene has CDR1 MDHEN and CDR2 SYDVKM. CDR3: CASSLRTGRGGYTF. The CDR3 region has the DNA TGTGCCAGCAGCTTAAGGACAGGGCGAGGGGGCTACACCTTC.

This clone was seen just once. This sequence joins TRBV23-1 and TRBJ2-1; 7 bases map to TRBD1. TRBV23-1 is treated as an ORF (open reading frame) with a function not yet certain. CDR3 length: 21 residues. The V and J ends lost 0 bases and 7 bases, in that order; junction bases with no gene match: 24. CDR3 in amino acids: CASSQSFEGQSRCLAFNEQFF. The CDR3 coding sequence is TGCGCCAGCAGTCAATCGTTCGAGGGACAGTCAAGATGTCTAGCATTTAATGAGCAGTTCTTC.

The chain is built from TRBV6-1 and TRBJ2-2; tentative D call: TRBD2 (6 bases). CDR1 MNHNS and CDR2 SASEGT come from the germline V gene. The ends were cut back, 7 bases at V and 4 bases at J, with 10 bases in the middle. This CDR3 is built from 13 residues. The CDR3 region is CASMLGGTGELFF. CDR3 coding DNA: TGTGCCAGCATGTTGGGGGGCACCGGGGAGCTGTTTTTT.